The 9 T cell receptor beta chains given below trace back to one sample, sequenced in a study of identifying expanded T cells in peripheral blood. This table comes from immunoSEQ multiplex PCR, and its TCRdb copy is limited to in-frame clones, with some not included. The sample records 100,000 to 110,000 clones, 80% to 90% being singletons. Specimen: blood. The receptors shown here come from a person between 18 and 70 years old in good health.

The genes are TRBV6-1 and TRBJ2-7, with 8 bases fitting TRBD1. J lost 3 bases, V lost 1 base, and 5 bases had no gene match. Germline V gene data show CDR1 as MNHNS and CDR2 as SASEGT. This CDR3 has 15 amino acids. For the CDR3, the DNA is TGTGCCAGCAGTGAAGGCCAGGGGGCTTTCTACGAGCAGTACTTC. It is translated as CASSEGQGAFYEQYF.

This clone was counted a few times. This chain links TRBV7-9 with TRBJ1-3; D is uncertain. This CDR3 spans 13 amino acids. The germline V and J ends were trimmed by 5 bases and 4 bases, with 9 bases remaining between them. CDR1 is SEHNR and CDR2 is FQNEAQ in the germline V gene (reference sequence). The chain's CDR3 is CASSPQTGNTIYF. CDR3 sequence (DNA): TGTGCCAGCAGCCCCCAGACAGGAAACACCATATATTTT.

Notes on this clone: One end of the junction does not line up with germline, which may come from a read error. This chain links TRBV29-1 with TRBJ1-1, with D hard to call. The CDR3 runs to 13 residues. The germline V gene has CDR1 SQVTM and CDR2 ANQGSEA. As DNA, the CDR3 is TGCAGCGCTGAAACGTTCGAGGGCACTGAAGCTTTCTTT. Protein sequence: CSAETFEGTEAFF.

The gene calls are TRBV2 and TRBJ2-7; no clear D. The germline gives CDR1 SNHLY, CDR2 FYNNEI. The V end lost 1 base, the J end lost 0 bases, and 7 bases lay between the germline ends. The CDR3 sequence is 14 residues long. CDR3 loop: CASSEVTGSYEQYF. Here the CDR3 DNA reads TGTGCCAGCAGTGAAGTGACGGGCTCCTACGAGCAGTACTTC.

The chain joins TRBV6-6 to TRBJ1-2; TRBD1 aligns across 8 bases. Germline CDR1 and CDR2: MNHNY and SVGAGI (reference sequence). Unmatched junction bases numbered 10, after V lost 2 bases and J lost 8 bases. The CDR3 runs 15 residues. The CDR3 DNA reads TGTGCCAGCAGTTACACCAAGGACAGGGTGGACGGCTACACCTTC. This sequence encodes CASSYTKDRVDGYTF.

The J gene is TRBJ1-1, the V gene TRBV30, with a weak D call TRBD1 (5 bases). There are 13 residues in the CDR3. Trimming stripped 3 bases from V and 5 bases from J, with 13 bases between. In germline, CDR1 is GTSNPN, CDR2 SVGIG (reference sequence). The CDR3 here is CAWSSDRGTEAFF. DNA of the CDR3: TGTGCCTGGAGCTCAGACAGAGGAACTGAAGCTTTCTTT.

The chain uses TRBV19 and TRBJ2-7, with TRBD2 matching over 8 bases. The CDR3 contains 12 residues. Germline V lookup: CDR1 LNHDA, CDR2 SQIVND (reference sequence). The V segment lost 10 bases and the J segment 2 bases; nucleotides outside the gene matches: 4. The chain's CDR3 is CANSGKPYEQYF. CDR3 DNA: TGTGCCAATAGCGGGAAACCCTACGAGCAGTACTTC.

This chain links TRBV11-2 with TRBJ1-3; D possibly corresponds to TRBD1 (5 bases). From germline, CDR1 is SGHAT and CDR2 FQNNGV. V was clipped by 4 bases and J by 4 bases, with 14 bases between them. The CDR3 consists of 15 residues. The CDR3 DNA reads TGTGCCAGCAGCTCACTACGGGGGTCCGGAAACACCATATATTTT. It is translated as CASSSLRGSGNTIYF. The full variable domain, rest sourced from reference TRBV11-2 and TRBJ1-3, is EAGVAQSPRYKIIEKRQSVAFWCNPISGHATLYWYQQILGQGPKLLIQFQNNGVVDDSQLPKDRFSAERLKGVDSTLKIQPAKLEDSAVYLCASSSLRGSGNTIYFGEGSWLTVV.

V usage is TRBV19 and J usage is TRBJ2-2; D gene uncertain. In germline, CDR1 is LNHDA, CDR2 SQIVND (reference sequence). V dropped 3 bases and J dropped 0 bases, with 8 bases sitting between them. The CDR3 is made up of 15 amino acids. The CDR3 here is CASSINSANTGELFF. The CDR3 DNA reads TGTGCCAGTAGTATTAACAGCGCGAACACCGGGGAGCTGTTTTTT.